Listed below are T cell receptor beta chains from one sample, sequenced in a study of blood T cell repertoires in COVID-19. Clones were sequenced by immunoSEQ multiplex PCR, and TCRdb holds only the in-frame ones, with some missing. Of about 160,000 clones in the sample, roughly 86% were seen once. Sequencing was done on a sample of peripheral blood. The receptor set was obtained from a man aged 50-60 years with active or convalescent COVID-19. The CDR3 runs from the conserved cysteine through the conserved F or W. D genes are given only for firm matches. A row's size may be missing; if present it is once, few, many or a size class.

15,.,TRBD1,TRBV9,TRBJ1-4,CASSVLGTGNEKLFF,TGTGCCAGCAGCGTGCTCGGGACAGGGAATGAAAAACTGTTTTTT
13,.,.,TRBV7-2,TRBJ1-1,CASSSTGFAEAFF,TGTGCCAGCAGCTCCACAGGGTTCGCTGAAGCTTTCTTT
15,.,.,TRBV5-1,TRBJ2-2,CASVPTGSNTGELFF,TGCGCCAGCGTACCGACAGGTTCGAACACCGGGGAGCTGTTTTTT
12,.,TRBD1,TRBV19,TRBJ1-2,CASSFTGDGYTF,TGTGCCAGTAGTTTCACAGGGGACGGCTACACCTTC
15,.,TRBD1,TRBV2,TRBJ2-2,CASTIGTGGTGELFF,TGTGCCAGCACTATCGGGACAGGGGGTACCGGGGAGCTGTTTTTT
15,.,TRBD1,TRBV6-2/TRBV6-3,TRBJ2-4,CASSPTGKGINIQYF,TGTGCCAGCAGTCCGACAGGGAAAGGGATAAACATTCAGTACTTC
15,.,TRBD2,TRBV5-1,TRBJ2-1,CASSLSVAGGPEQFF,TGCGCCAGCAGCTTGTCAGTTGCGGGAGGGCCTGAGCAGTTCTTC
16,.,.,TRBV6-6,TRBJ1-2,CASSSRGGGPLGGYTF,TGTGCCAGCAGTTCCCGGGGAGGGGGGCCTTTAGGTGGCTACACCTTC
15,.,.,TRBV5-6,TRBJ2-5,CASSLPGKYQETQYF,TGTGCCAGCAGCTTGCCAGGAAAATACCAAGAGACCCAGTACTTC
20,.,TRBD1,TRBV28,TRBJ1-3,CASSLLVGTGSRGSGNTIYF,TGTGCCAGCAGTTTATTAGTTGGGACAGGGTCCCGAGGTTCTGGAAACACCATATATTTT
17,.,TRBD1,TRBV12-5,TRBJ2-7,CASGLVTSGQDVYEQYF,TGTGCTAGTGGTTTGGTAACATCGGGACAGGACGTCTACGAGCAGTACTTC
13,.,TRBD1,TRBV2,TRBJ2-1,CASNRGMGNEQFF,TGTGCCAGCAACAGGGGAATGGGTAATGAGCAGTTCTTC
14,.,.,TRBV4-3,TRBJ1-2,CASSLDTGRAGYTF,TGCGCCAGCAGCCTGGATACAGGGAGAGCTGGCTACACCTTC
14,.,.,TRBV11-3,TRBJ2-7,CASSSRVGPYEQYF,TGTGCCAGCAGCTCCAGGGTCGGGCCCTACGAGCAGTACTTC
13,.,.,TRBV2,TRBJ2-1,CASVFAAYNEQFF,TGTGCCAGTGTTTTTGCAGCCTACAATGAGCAGTTCTTC
15,.,.,TRBV5-1,TRBJ2-2,CASSLSRSYTGELFF,TGCGCCAGCAGCTTGTCTCGGAGCTACACCGGGGAGCTGTTTTTT
16,.,.,TRBV27,TRBJ2-1,CASSLYGGPPYNEQFF,TGTGCCAGCAGTTTATACGGGGGACCTCCCTACAATGAGCAGTTCTTC
14,.,.,TRBV10-3,TRBJ2-2,CATLAELNTGELFF,TGTGCCACGTTAGCGGAATTGAACACCGGGGAGCTGTTTTTT
16,.,TRBD1,TRBV27,TRBJ2-2,CASSPTGTGGAGELFF,TGTGCCAGCAGTCCAACCGGGACAGGGGGTGCCGGGGAGCTGTTTTTT
14,.,.,TRBV9,TRBJ2-3,CASSEGGMTDTQYF,TGTGCCAGCAGCGAGGGGGGGATGACAGATACGCAGTATTTT
15,few,.,TRBV7-2,TRBJ2-2,CASSSPSRVAGELFF,TGTGCCAGCAGCTCCCCTTCCAGGGTTGCCGGGGAGCTGTTTTTT
14,.,.,TRBV7-2,TRBJ1-4,CASSSRVSNEKLFF,TGTGCCAGCAGCTCCAGGGTATCTAATGAAAAACTGTTTTTT
13,.,TRBD2,TRBV2,TRBJ2-1,CAGRLAENNEQFF,TGTGCCGGACGACTAGCGGAAAACAATGAGCAGTTCTTC
15,.,TRBD2,TRBV18,TRBJ2-1,CASSQEAGGYNEQFF,TGTGCCAGCTCACAGGAAGCGGGGGGCTACAATGAGCAGTTCTTC
14,.,.,TRBV9,TRBJ2-7,CASSAGPGSVEQYF,TGTGCCAGCAGCGCCGGACCGGGGTCGGTCGAGCAGTACTTC
15,.,TRBD1,TRBV10-3,TRBJ1-1,CAITEFRDRVSEAFF,TGTGCCATCACCGAATTCCGGGACAGGGTCTCTGAAGCTTTCTTT
12,.,.,TRBV29-1,TRBJ2-3,CSVDGSTDTQYF,TGCAGCGTTGACGGGAGCACAGATACGCAGTATTTT
15,once,.,TRBV4-2,TRBJ1-5,CASSQDEGPPQPQHF,TGTGCCAGCAGCCAAGATGAGGGTCCCCCCCAGCCCCAGCATTTT
12,.,.,TRBV27,TRBJ2-7,CASTSGSYEQYF,TGTGCCAGCACATCAGGGTCCTACGAGCAGTACTTC
16,.,.,TRBV28,TRBJ1-2,CASRNYNGHLNYGYTF,TGTGCCAGCAGGAATTACAACGGACACCTTAACTATGGCTACACCTTC
12,.,.,TRBV14,TRBJ1-2,CASSHPRGGYTF,TGTGCCAGCAGCCACCCCCGGGGTGGCTACACCTTC
15,.,TRBD2,TRBV20-1,TRBJ2-3,CSASRVSGGFDTQYF,TGCAGTGCTAGTAGGGTTAGCGGGGGCTTCGATACGCAGTATTTT
14,.,.,TRBV7-2,TRBJ1-6,CASSLDIPNSPLHF,TGTGCCAGCAGCCTAGACATACCTAATTCACCCCTCCACTTT
16,few,.,TRBV4-2,TRBJ1-3,CASSQDIQGSGNTIYF,TGTGCCAGCAGCCAAGATATACAGGGTTCTGGAAACACCATATATTTT
16,.,.,TRBV7-9,TRBJ1-2,CASSWARGTSLAGYTF,TGTGCCAGCAGCTGGGCCCGAGGGACATCACTAGCGGGCTACACCTTC
15,.,.,TRBV15,TRBJ2-2,CATSRPPQGTGELFF,TGTGCCACCAGCAGACCCCCACAGGGAACCGGGGAGCTGTTTTTT
13,.,.,TRBV12-5,TRBJ2-5,CASGFAGEETQYF,TGTGCTAGTGGTTTTGCAGGGGAAGAGACCCAGTACTTC
15,.,TRBD2,TRBV7-9,TRBJ2-7,CASSLVAGGIYEQYF,TGTGCCAGCAGCTTAGTAGCGGGAGGGATCTACGAGCAGTACTTC
13,few,.,TRBV19,TRBJ2-1,CASSPQGLRRWFF,TGTGCCAGTAGTCCCCAGGGGCTCCGCCGGTGGTTCTTC
12,.,.,TRBV12-3/TRBV12-4,TRBJ1-1,CASNKRGVEAFF,TGTGCCAGCAACAAAAGAGGTGTCGAAGCTTTCTTT
15,.,.,TRBV5-4,TRBJ1-4,CASSLQGSTNEKLFF,TGTGCCAGCAGCTTGCAGGGTTCAACTAATGAAAAACTGTTTTTT
14,.,TRBD2,TRBV6-5,TRBJ2-7,CASRGGTVSREQYF,TGTGCCAGCAGGGGGGGGACGGTCAGTCGCGAGCAGTACTTC
15,.,TRBD1,TRBV7-9,TRBJ1-6,CASRRTGRYNSPLHF,TGTGCCAGCAGGAGGACAGGGAGATATAATTCACCCCTCCACTTT
12,.,.,TRBV15,TRBJ2-3,CATSTHTDTQYF,TGTGCCACCAGCACCCACACAGATACGCAGTATTTT
15,.,TRBD1,TRBV3-1/TRBV3-2,TRBJ1-4,CASSDYRGRNEKLFF,TGTGCCAGCAGCGATTACAGGGGACGCAATGAAAAACTGTTTTTT
13,.,.,TRBV10-3,TRBJ1-5,CAIRPTENQPQHF,TGTGCCATCAGACCGACAGAAAATCAGCCCCAGCATTTT
14,.,TRBD2,TRBV2,TRBJ2-5,CASSDAGVVETQYF,TGTGCCAGCAGTGATGCGGGAGTTGTAGAGACCCAGTACTTC
17,.,TRBD2,TRBV28,TRBJ2-1,CASSLLLGGGTYNEQFF,TGTGCCAGCAGTTTATTGCTAGGCGGGGGGACCTACAATGAGCAGTTCTTC
13,.,TRBD1,TRBV5-1,TRBJ2-1,CASTRQGYNEQFF,TGCGCCAGCACTCGACAGGGCTACAATGAGCAGTTCTTC
18,many,TRBD1,TRBV28,TRBJ2-6,CASSPVTGGISGANVLTF,TGTGCCAGCAGCCCCGTGACAGGGGGGATCTCTGGGGCCAACGTCCTGACTTTC
18,.,.,TRBV9,TRBJ2-6,CASSPLARSHSGANVLTF,TGTGCCAGCAGCCCTTTGGCCAGGTCCCACTCTGGGGCCAACGTCCTGACTTTC
14,.,.,TRBV2,TRBJ1-4,CATASGPLGEKLFF,TGTGCCACAGCCTCAGGTCCCCTGGGTGAAAAACTGTTTTTT
18,.,TRBD2,TRBV4-2,TRBJ2-7,CASSQGSSGGPNYHEQYF,TGTGCCAGCAGCCAAGGCTCTAGCGGGGGGCCTAACTACCACGAGCAGTACTTC
16,.,TRBD2,TRBV11-3,TRBJ2-5,CASSLRTSGTGETQYF,TGTGCCAGCAGCCTCCGGACTAGCGGGACAGGGGAGACCCAGTACTTC